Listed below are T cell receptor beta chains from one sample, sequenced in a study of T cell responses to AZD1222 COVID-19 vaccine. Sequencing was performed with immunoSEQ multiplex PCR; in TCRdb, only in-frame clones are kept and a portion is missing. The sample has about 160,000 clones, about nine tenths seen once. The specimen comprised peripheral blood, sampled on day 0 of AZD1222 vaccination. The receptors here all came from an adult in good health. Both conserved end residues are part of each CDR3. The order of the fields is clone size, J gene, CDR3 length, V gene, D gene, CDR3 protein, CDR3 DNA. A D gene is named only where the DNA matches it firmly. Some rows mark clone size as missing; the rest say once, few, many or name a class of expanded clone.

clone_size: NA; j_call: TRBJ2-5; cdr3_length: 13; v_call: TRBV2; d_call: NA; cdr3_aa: CASKGRARETQYF; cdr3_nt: TGTGCCAGCAAGGGCAGGGCCCGGGAGACCCAGTACTTC
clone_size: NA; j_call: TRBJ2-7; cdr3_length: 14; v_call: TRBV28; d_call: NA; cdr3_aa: CASRTPGPPHEQYF; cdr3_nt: TGTGCCAGCAGGACCCCGGGTCCCCCCCACGAGCAGTACTTC
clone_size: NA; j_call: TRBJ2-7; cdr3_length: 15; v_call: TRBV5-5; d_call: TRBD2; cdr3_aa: CASSQGLAGVYEQYF; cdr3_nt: TGTGCCAGCAGCCAGGGACTAGCGGGGGTCTACGAGCAGTACTTC
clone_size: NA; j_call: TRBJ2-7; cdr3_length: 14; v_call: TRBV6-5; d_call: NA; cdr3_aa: CASSYGGPRDEQYF; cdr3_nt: TGTGCCAGCAGTTACGGAGGGCCACGGGACGAGCAGTACTTC
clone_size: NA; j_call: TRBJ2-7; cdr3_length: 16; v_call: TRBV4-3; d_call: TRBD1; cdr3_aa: CASSPFNGQASYEQYF; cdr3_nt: TGCGCCAGCAGCCCCTTTAATGGACAGGCATCCTACGAGCAGTACTTC
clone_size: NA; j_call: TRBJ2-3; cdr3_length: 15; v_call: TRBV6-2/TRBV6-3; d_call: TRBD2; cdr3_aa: CASSYLAGFTDTQYF; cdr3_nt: TGTGCCAGCAGTTATCTAGCGGGGTTCACAGATACGCAGTATTTT
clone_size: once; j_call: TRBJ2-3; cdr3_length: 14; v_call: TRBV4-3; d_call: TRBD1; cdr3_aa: CASSYRGNTDTQYF; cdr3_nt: TGCGCCAGCAGCTACAGGGGGAATACAGATACGCAGTATTTT
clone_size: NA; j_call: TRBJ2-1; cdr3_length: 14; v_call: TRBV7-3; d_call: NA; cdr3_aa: CASSLRREQNEQFF; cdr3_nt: TGTGCCAGCAGCTTAAGACGTGAGCAGAATGAGCAGTTCTTC
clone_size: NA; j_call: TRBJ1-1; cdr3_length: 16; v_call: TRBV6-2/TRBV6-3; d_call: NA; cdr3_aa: CASSYDSQTMNTEAFF; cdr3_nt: TGTGCCAGCAGTTACGACAGCCAGACTATGAACACTGAAGCTTTCTTT
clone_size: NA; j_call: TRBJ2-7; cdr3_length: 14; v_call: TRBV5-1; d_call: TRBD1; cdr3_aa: CASSVPTGFGEQYF; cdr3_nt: TGCGCCAGCAGCGTACCGACAGGGTTCGGCGAGCAGTACTTC
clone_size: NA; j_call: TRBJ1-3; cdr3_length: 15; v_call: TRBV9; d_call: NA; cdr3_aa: CASSEGWGTGTTIYF; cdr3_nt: TGTGCCAGCAGCGAGGGGTGGGGGACTGGAACCACCATATATTTT
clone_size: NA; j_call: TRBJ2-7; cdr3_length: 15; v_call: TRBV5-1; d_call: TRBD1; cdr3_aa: CASSNGQGGSYEQYF; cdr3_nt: TGCGCCAGCAGCAACGGACAGGGAGGCTCCTACGAGCAGTACTTC
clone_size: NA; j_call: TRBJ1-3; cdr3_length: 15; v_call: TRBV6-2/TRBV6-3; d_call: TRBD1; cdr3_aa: CASRPQGASGNTIYF; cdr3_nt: TGTGCCAGCAGACCTCAGGGGGCGTCTGGAAACACCATATATTTT
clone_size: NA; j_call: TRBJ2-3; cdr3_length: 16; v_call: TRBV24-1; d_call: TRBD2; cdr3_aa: CATSDPSGRGTDTQYF; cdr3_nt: TGTGCCACCAGTGATCCTAGCGGGAGAGGGACAGATACGCAGTATTTT
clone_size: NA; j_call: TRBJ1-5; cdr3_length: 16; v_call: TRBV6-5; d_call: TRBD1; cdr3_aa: CASSFGGTASNQPQHF; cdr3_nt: TGTGCCAGCAGTTTCGGGGGGACAGCCTCTAATCAGCCCCAGCATTTT
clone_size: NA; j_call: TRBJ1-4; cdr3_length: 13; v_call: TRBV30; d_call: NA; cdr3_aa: CARGSVYNEKLFF; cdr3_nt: TGTGCCCGTGGGTCAGTATACAATGAAAAACTGTTTTTT
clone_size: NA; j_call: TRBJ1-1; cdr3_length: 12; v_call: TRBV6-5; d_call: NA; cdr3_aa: CAQGGGLAEAFF; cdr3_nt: TGTGCCCAAGGGGGGGGATTGGCTGAAGCTTTCTTT
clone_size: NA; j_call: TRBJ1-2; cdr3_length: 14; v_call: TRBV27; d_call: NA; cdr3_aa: CASSLNRGEGGYTF; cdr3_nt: TGTGCCAGCAGTTTAAATCGGGGGGAGGGTGGCTACACCTTC
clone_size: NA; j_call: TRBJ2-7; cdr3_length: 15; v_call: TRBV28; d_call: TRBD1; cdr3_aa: CASSYPGQGPYEQYF; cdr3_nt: TGTGCCAGCAGCTACCCGGGACAGGGACCCTACGAGCAGTACTTC
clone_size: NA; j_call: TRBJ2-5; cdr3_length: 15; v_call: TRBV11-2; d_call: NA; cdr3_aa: CASSFTRAVGETQYF; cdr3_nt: TGTGCCAGCAGCTTCACCAGGGCAGTGGGAGAGACCCAGTACTTC
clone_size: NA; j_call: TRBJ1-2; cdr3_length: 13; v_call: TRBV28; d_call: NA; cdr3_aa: CASGTQVPEGYTF; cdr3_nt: TGTGCCAGCGGTACACAGGTTCCGGAAGGCTACACCTTC
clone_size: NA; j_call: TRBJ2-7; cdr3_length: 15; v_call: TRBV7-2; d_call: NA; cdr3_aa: CASSLNFSPYYEQYF; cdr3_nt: TGTGCCAGCAGCTTAAATTTTTCGCCGTACTACGAGCAGTACTTC
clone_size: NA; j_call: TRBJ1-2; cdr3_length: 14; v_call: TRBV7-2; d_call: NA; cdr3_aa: CASRSGSRSNGYTF; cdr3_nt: TGTGCCAGCAGATCTGGATCCCGAAGCAATGGCTACACCTTC
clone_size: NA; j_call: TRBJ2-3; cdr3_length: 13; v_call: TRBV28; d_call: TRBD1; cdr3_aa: CASSTTGGDTQYF; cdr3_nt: TGTGCCAGCAGTACTACAGGGGGGGATACGCAGTATTTT
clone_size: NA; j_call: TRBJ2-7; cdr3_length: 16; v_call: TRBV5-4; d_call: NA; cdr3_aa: CASSPIIGGTGYEQYF; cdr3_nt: TGTGCCAGCAGTCCGATAATTGGGGGAACGGGCTACGAGCAGTACTTC
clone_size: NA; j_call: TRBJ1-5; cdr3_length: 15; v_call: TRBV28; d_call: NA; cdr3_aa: CASGDTSQGNQPQHF; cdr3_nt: TGTGCCAGCGGAGACACCTCTCAGGGCAATCAGCCCCAGCATTTT
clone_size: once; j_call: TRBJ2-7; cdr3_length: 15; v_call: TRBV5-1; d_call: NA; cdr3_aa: CASSLSGGDAYEQYF; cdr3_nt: TGCGCCAGCAGCTTGAGCGGAGGGGATGCCTACGAGCAGTACTTC
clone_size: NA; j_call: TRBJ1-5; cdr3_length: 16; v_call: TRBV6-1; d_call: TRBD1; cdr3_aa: CASSGPGQRFNQPQHF; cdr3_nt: TGTGCCAGCAGTGGTCCGGGACAGAGATTCAATCAGCCCCAGCATTTT
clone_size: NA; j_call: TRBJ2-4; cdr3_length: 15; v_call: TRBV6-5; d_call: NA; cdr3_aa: CASSQQGGAKNIQYF; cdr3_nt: TGTGCCAGCAGTCAACAGGGTGGGGCCAAAAACATTCAGTACTTC
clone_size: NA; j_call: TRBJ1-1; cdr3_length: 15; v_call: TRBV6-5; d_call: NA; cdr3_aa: CASSDGAYGGTEAFF; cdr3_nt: TGTGCCAGCAGCGATGGGGCCTACGGAGGCACTGAAGCTTTCTTT